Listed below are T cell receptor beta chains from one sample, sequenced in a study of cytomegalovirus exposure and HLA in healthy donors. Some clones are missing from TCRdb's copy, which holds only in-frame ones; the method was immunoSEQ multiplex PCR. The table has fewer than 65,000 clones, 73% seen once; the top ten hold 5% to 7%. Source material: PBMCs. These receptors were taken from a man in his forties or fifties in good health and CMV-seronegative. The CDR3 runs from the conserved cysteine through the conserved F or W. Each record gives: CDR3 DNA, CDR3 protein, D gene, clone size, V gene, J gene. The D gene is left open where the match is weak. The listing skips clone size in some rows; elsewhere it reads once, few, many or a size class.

TGCGCCAGCAGAGGACAGGGGGGACCTAACGGGGAGCTGTTTTTT	CASRGQGGPNGELFF	TRBD1	NA	TRBV5-1	TRBJ2-2
TGTGCCAGCAGCCTCCACCTCGTGGGGGGCTCCTACAATGAGCAGTTCTTC	CASSLHLVGGSYNEQFF	NA	few	TRBV7-9	TRBJ2-1
TGTGCCAGCAGCCTACCAGGGCTTTGGGCGAATGAGCAGTTCTTC	CASSLPGLWANEQFF	NA	NA	TRBV6-5	TRBJ2-1
TGCGCCAGCAGCCACGGGACTAGCGTCCTCAATGAGCAGTTCTTC	CASSHGTSVLNEQFF	TRBD2	NA	TRBV4-1	TRBJ2-1
TGCGCCAGCAGCTCGAACAGGGTCTCTGGAAACACCATATATTTT	CASSSNRVSGNTIYF	NA	NA	TRBV10-1	TRBJ1-3
TGTGCCAGCAGCTTGAGGATTGGGACAGGAGGATCCGGGGAGCTGTTTTTT	CASSLRIGTGGSGELFF	TRBD1	few	TRBV5-6	TRBJ2-2
TGCAGCGGCGCCGTGACAGGGAGCAGTAATGAAAAACTGCTTTTT	CSGAVTGSSNEKLLF	TRBD1	NA	TRBV29-1	TRBJ1-4
TGTGCCAGCAGCAGTCCGGGACGGGGGTTCTCCTACGAGCAGTACTTC	CASSSPGRGFSYEQYF	NA	NA	TRBV5-4	TRBJ2-7
TGCGCCAGCAGCCCTTTAGCGGGGGTCAACACCGGGGAGCTGTTTTTT	CASSPLAGVNTGELFF	TRBD2	NA	TRBV5-1	TRBJ2-2
TGTGCCAGCAGTGAAGGTTATCAATCAGGTGAGCAGTTCTTC	CASSEGYQSGEQFF	NA	NA	TRBV6-1	TRBJ2-1
TGTGCCAGTAGCAACACAGGGGGCAGAACTGAAGCTTTCTTT	CASSNTGGRTEAFF	TRBD1	few	TRBV19	TRBJ1-1
TGTGCCAGCAGCAAAGCGGGGGGGCAAGTCAATGAGCAGTTCTTC	CASSKAGGQVNEQFF	TRBD2	NA	TRBV7-2	TRBJ2-1
TGCAGTGCTAGCGGGGGAGACGAAGCTTTCTTT	CSASGGDEAFF	NA	NA	TRBV20-1	TRBJ1-1
TGTGCCAGCAGCTTACTACAGTCAAGGGGTGTGAACACTGAAGCTTTCTTT	CASSLLQSRGVNTEAFF	NA	NA	TRBV5-6	TRBJ1-1
TGTGCCAGCTCACCAACCACCGGGACAGGTGCTCCTAACTATGGCTACACCTTC	CASSPTTGTGAPNYGYTF	TRBD1	NA	TRBV18	TRBJ1-2
TGCGCCAGCAGCTTTCGGACTGGGAACACTGAAGCTTTCTTT	CASSFRTGNTEAFF	NA	NA	TRBV5-1	TRBJ1-1
TGTGCCTGGGCGCTCCCGGACACTTCCCTCTATGGCTACACCTTC	CAWALPDTSLYGYTF	NA	NA	TRBV30	TRBJ1-2
TGCAGCGTGGGGGACAAGACCTACGAGCAGTACTTC	CSVGDKTYEQYF	NA	NA	TRBV29-1	TRBJ2-7
TGCGCCAGTCCGGGACAGGGGGCCTTAGGATCACCCCTCCACTTT	CASPGQGALGSPLHF	TRBD1	NA	TRBV5-1	TRBJ1-6
TGCGCCAGCAGCCAAGTAACAGAAGAGACCCAGTACTTC	CASSQVTEETQYF	NA	NA	TRBV4-1	TRBJ2-5
TGTGCCAGCAGCCCCCGACTAGCGGGGGGTCTGGGCACAGATACGCAGTATTTT	CASSPRLAGGLGTDTQYF	TRBD2	NA	TRBV5-4	TRBJ2-3
TGTGCCAGCAGCTTGGGCCCATGGCGCCAGGGCTACGAGCAGTACTTC	CASSLGPWRQGYEQYF	NA	NA	TRBV5-4	TRBJ2-7
TGTGCCAGCAGCTTAGCCACCGGGACAGGAAGCTCCTATAATTCACCCCTCCACTTT	CASSLATGTGSSYNSPLHF	TRBD1	NA	TRBV7-9	TRBJ1-6
TGTGCCAGCGGGGGGACAGGATATAGCAATCAGCCCCAGCATTTT	CASGGTGYSNQPQHF	TRBD1	few	TRBV6-1	TRBJ1-5
TGTGCCATCAGTGAGTCGAGGCAGGGGGCTAGGAACACTGAAGCTTTCTTT	CAISESRQGARNTEAFF	TRBD1	once	TRBV10-3	TRBJ1-1
TGTGCCAGCAGCACATCCCGAGGGACTGACAGCTATGGCTACACCTTC	CASSTSRGTDSYGYTF	NA	NA	TRBV13	TRBJ1-2
TGTGCCAGCAGCCCCGGACAGGTGTCTGGAAACACCATATATTTT	CASSPGQVSGNTIYF	TRBD1	NA	TRBV6-5	TRBJ1-3
TGTGCCAGCACCCTTGTCCCGGGGGCAGGGGGCATAAACGAGCAGTACTTC	CASTLVPGAGGINEQYF	TRBD1	NA	TRBV27	TRBJ2-7